Here is one TCR beta chain with its context. The record originates from a study of cytomegalovirus exposure and HLA in healthy donors. Per germline, CDR1 MDHEN and CDR2 SYDVKM. Trimming removed 3 bases from V and 7 bases from J, with 16 bases in between. The CDR3 consists of 15 residues. The PCR contained 60 Vbeta and 13 Jbeta primers. TCRdb keeps only in-frame clones here, not all; method: immunoSEQ multiplex PCR. The sample holds roughly 100,000 clones, around 70% seen once. The chain joins TRBV28 to TRBJ1-5; D is unclear. This sequence originates from a man aged 30 to 39 in good health and CMV-seronegative. Sequenced sample: PBMCs. As DNA, the CDR3 is TGTGCCAGCAGTTTGTTCGGGGTCTGGGGACAGCCCCAGCATTTT. Protein sequence: CASSLFGVWGQPQHF.